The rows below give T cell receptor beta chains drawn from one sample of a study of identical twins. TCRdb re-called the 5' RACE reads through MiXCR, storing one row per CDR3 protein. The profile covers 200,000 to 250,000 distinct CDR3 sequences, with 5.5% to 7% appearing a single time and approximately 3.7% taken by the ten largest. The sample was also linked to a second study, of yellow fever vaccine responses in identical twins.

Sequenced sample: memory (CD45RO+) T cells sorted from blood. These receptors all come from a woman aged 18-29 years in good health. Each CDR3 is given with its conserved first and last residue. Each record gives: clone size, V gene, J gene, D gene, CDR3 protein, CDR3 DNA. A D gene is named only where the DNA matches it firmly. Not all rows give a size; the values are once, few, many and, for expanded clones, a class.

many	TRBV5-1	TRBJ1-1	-	CASSLSQGTEAFF	TGCGCCAGCAGCTTGTCCCAGGGAACTGAAGCTTTCTTT
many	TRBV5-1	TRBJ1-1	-	CASSPRLPNTEAFF	TGCGCCAGCAGCCCCAGACTACCGAACACTGAAGCTTTCTTT
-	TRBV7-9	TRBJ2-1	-	CASSLGGDWTIPNEQFF	TGTGCCAGCAGCTTAGGAGGGGACTGGACTATCCCCAATGAGCAGTTCTTC
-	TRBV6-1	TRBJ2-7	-	CASSSQAFLQGYEQYF	TGTGCCAGCAGCTCCCAAGCTTTTCTACAGGGTTACGAGCAGTACTTC
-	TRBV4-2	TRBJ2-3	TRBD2	CASSQVGASGLSTDTQYF	TGTGCCAGCAGCCAAGTCGGAGCTAGCGGGCTAAGCACAGATACGCAGTATTTT
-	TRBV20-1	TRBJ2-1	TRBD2	CSGAGAGIDEQFF	TGCAGTGGAGCGGGAGCTGGGATTGATGAGCAGTTCTTC
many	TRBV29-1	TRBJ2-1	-	CSVEVGGNTEQFF	TGCAGCGTTGAAGTTGGGGGGAACACAGAGCAGTTCTTC
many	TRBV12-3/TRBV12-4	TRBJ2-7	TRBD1	CASAGTGPSREQYF	TGTGCCAGCGCCGGGACAGGGCCATCACGGGAGCAGTACTTC
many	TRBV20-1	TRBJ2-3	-	CSAKGGVTDTQYF	TGCAGTGCTAAGGGGGGGGTCACAGATACGCAGTATTTT
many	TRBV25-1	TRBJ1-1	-	CASGKSSDATEAFF	TGTGCCAGCGGGAAATCCAGCGATGCCACTGAAGCTTTCTTT
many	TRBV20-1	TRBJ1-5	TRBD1	CSASTGTGAEGQPQHF	TGCAGTGCTAGTACCGGGACAGGAGCCGAGGGTCAGCCCCAGCATTTT
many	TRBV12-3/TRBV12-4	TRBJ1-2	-	CASSFRGDYGYTF	TGTGCCAGCAGTTTTAGGGGAGACTATGGCTACACCTTC
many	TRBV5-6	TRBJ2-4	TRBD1	CASSFRGQGNIQYF	TGTGCCAGCAGCTTTCGGGGACAGGGAAACATTCAGTACTTC
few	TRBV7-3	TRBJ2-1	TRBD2	CASSLTPGGGNNEQFF	TGTGCCAGCAGCTTAACGCCCGGGGGGGGGAACAATGAGCAGTTCTTC
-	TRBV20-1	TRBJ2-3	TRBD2	CSARDLGREGPGDTQYF	TGCAGTGCTAGAGATCTCGGGCGGGAGGGCCCTGGAGATACGCAGTATTTT
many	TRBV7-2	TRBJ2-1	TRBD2	CASGEGLAYNEQFF	TGTGCCAGCGGGGAGGGACTAGCGTACAATGAGCAGTTCTTC
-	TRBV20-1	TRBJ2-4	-	CSARLALAPNIQYF	TGCAGTGCTAGACTGGCGTTAGCCCCAAACATTCAGTACTTC
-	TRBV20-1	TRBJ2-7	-	CSARRAASSYEQYF	TGCAGTGCTAGAAGAGCGGCTAGCTCCTACGAGCAGTACTTC
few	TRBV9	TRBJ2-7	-	CASSGTLFSYEQYF	TGTGCCAGCAGCGGGACTCTTTTCTCCTACGAGCAGTACTTC
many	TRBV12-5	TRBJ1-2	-	CASGLVLPGRSRGGYTF	TGTGCTAGTGGTTTGGTACTCCCTGGGAGATCGCGCGGCGGCTACACCTTC